This T cell receptor (beta chain) was retrieved from a study of metastatic and nonmetastatic thyroid tumors. Across the study: Repertoires were compared across blood and tumor or nodule tissue from malignant and benign thyroid patients. Study-wide results and limits: TCR beta diversity was reportedly significantly higher in malignant thyroid tumors than benign nodules, in blood and tumor.

In the source study's methods: CDR3 was compared across clinicopathological groups, and the resulting differences were used to build a distant-metastasis classifier for papillary thyroid cancer. TCRdb re-called clones via MiXCR from the PCR reads. It is TCRdb's table, rather than the study itself, that gives the V and J calls and clone size. The sample lists approximately 38,000 clones, about 27% occurring once. Thyroid surgery took place with no prior treatment in any patient. V was trimmed by 3 bases and J by 0 bases, leaving 2 bases between them. The CDR3 totals 13 residues. This clone was seen a few times. Its antigen is currently unknown.

The specimen was blood. The rearrangement joins TRBV12-3 or TRBV12-4 to TRBJ2-2; D unclear. The TCR was taken from a male donor with papillary thyroid cancer or a benign thyroid nodule (not recorded which). Some clones in this sample may be carry-over from other donors' samples. The chain's CDR3 is CASSLANTGELFF. For the CDR3, the DNA is TGTGCCAGCAGTTTGGCGAACACCGGGGAGCTGTTTTTT.